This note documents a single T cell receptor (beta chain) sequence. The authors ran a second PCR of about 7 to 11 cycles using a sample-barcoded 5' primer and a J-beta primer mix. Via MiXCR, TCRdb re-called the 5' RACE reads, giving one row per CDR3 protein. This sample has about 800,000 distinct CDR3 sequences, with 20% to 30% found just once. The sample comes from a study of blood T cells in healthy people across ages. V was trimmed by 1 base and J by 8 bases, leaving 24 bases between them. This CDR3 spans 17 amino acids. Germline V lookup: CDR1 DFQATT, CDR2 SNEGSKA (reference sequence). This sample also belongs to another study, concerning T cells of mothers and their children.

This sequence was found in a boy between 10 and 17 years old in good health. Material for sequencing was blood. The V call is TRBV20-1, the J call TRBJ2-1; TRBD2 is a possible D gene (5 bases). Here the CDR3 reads CSARGFILGLNGDEQFF. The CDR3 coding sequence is TGCAGTGCTAGAGGCTTCATACTAGGGTTAAATGGGGATGAGCAGTTCTTC.